This T cell receptor (beta chain) emerged from a study of blood T cells in healthy people across ages. Notes on the study in general: Changes in expanded clonotypes were possibly confounded, as the CMV status of donors was unknown. Older age coincided with a roughly linear decline in TCR beta diversity per million T cells.

Next came a second PCR, run for roughly 6 to 11 cycles, which used a sample-barcoded 5' primer along with a J-beta primer mix. TCRdb re-called the 5' RACE reads through MiXCR, storing one row per CDR3 protein. The profile shows about 1.7 million distinct CDR3 sequences, roughly 28% of them singletons. Researchers isolated at least 6 million PBMCs per sample. As concerns this clonotype: Antigen: not known.

Material: blood. The receptor was derived from a woman in her 30s in good health.

The CDR3: CSVEGAGTTEAFF. The DNA for the CDR3 is TGCAGCGTTGAAGGGGCAGGGACCACTGAAGCTTTCTTT. The chain combines TRBV29-1 with TRBJ1-1; possible D gene TRBD1, 5 bases. V was pared by 1 base and J by 4 bases, with 10 bases between. Germline V gene data show CDR1 as SQVTM and CDR2 as ANQGSEA. The CDR3 runs to 13 residues.